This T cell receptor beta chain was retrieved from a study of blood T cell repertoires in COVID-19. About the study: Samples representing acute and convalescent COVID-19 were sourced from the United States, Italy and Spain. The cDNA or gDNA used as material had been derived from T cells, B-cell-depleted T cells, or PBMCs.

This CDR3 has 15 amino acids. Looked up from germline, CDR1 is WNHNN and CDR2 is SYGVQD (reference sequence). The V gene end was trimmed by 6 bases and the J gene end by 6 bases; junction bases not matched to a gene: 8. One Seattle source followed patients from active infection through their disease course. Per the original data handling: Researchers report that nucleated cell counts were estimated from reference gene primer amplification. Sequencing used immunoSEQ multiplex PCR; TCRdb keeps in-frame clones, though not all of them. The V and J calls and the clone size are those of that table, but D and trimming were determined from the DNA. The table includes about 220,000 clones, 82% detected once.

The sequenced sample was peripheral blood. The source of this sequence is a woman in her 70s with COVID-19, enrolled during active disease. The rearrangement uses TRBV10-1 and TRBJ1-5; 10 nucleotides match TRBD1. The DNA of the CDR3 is TGCGCCAGCAGAAGGGGACAGGGGAGTATTCAGCCCCAGCATTTT. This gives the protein CASRRGQGSIQPQHF.